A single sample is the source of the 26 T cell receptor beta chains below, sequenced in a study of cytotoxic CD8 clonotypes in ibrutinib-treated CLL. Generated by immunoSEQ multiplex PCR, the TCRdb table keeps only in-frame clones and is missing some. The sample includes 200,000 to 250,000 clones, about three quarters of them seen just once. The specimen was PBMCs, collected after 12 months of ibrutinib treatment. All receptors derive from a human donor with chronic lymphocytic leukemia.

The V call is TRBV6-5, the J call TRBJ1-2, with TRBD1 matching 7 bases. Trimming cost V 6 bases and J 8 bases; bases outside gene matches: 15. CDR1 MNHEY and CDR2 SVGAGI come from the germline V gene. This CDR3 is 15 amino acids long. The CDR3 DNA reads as TGTGCCAGCAGCCCAAGGGGACAGAGTGGTTTCGGCTACACCTTC. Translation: CASSPRGQSGFGYTF.

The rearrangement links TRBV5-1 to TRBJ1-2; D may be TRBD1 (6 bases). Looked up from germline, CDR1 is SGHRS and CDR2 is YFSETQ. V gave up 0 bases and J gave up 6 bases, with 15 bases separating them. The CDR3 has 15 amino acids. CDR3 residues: CASSLVARAGDGYTF. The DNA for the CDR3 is TGCGCCAGCAGCTTGGTGGCCAGGGCAGGGGATGGCTACACCTTC. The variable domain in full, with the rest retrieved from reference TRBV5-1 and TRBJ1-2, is KAGVTQTPRYLIKTRGQQVTLSCSPISGHRSVSWYQQTPGQGLQFLFEYFSETQRNKGNFPGRFSGRQFSNSRSEMNVSTLELGDSALYLCASSLVARAGDGYTFGSGTRLTVV.

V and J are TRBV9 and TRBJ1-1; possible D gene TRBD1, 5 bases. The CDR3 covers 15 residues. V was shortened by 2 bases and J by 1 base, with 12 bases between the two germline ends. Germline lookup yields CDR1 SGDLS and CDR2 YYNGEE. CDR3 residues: CASSVTPGTNTEAFF. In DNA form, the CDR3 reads TGTGCCAGCAGCGTTACTCCGGGGACGAACACTGAAGCTTTCTTT.

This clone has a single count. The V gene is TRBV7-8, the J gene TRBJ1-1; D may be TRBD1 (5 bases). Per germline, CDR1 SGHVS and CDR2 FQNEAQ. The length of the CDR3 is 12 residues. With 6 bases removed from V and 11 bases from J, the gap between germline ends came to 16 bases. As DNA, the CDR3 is TGTGCCAGCAGGGGCAGGGAGTATTTGGCTTTCTTT. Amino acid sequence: CASRGREYLAFF. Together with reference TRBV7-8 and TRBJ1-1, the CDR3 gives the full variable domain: GAGVSQSPRYKVAKRGQDVALRCDPISGHVSLFWYQQALGQGPEFLTYFQNEAQLDKSGLPSDRFFAERPEGSVSTLKIQRTQQEDSAVYLCASRGREYLAFFGQGTRLTVV.

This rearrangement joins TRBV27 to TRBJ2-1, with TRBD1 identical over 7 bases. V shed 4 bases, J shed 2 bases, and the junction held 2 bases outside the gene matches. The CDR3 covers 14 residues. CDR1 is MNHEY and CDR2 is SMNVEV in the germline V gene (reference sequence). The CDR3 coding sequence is TGTGCCAGCAGTTGGCAGGGGGCCTACAATGAGCAGTTCTTC. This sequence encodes CASSWQGAYNEQFF.

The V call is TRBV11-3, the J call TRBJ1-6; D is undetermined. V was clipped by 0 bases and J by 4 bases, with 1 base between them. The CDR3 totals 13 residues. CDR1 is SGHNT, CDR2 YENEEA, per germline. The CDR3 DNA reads TGTGCCAGCAGCTTAGAATATAATTCACCCCTCCACTTT. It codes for CASSLEYNSPLHF.

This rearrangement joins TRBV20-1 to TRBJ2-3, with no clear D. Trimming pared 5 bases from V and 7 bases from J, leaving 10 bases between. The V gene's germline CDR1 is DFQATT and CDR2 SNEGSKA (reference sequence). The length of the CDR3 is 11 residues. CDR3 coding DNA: TGCAGTGCTGCCCCCCGAAATACGCAGTATTTT. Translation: CSAAPRNTQYF.

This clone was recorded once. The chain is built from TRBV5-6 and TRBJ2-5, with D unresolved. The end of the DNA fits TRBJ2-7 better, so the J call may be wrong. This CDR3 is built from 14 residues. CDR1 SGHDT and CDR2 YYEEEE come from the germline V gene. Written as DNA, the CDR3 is TGTGCCAGCAGCTTCTGGTTACAGTTTGACGAGCAGTACTTC. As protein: CASSFWLQFDEQYF.

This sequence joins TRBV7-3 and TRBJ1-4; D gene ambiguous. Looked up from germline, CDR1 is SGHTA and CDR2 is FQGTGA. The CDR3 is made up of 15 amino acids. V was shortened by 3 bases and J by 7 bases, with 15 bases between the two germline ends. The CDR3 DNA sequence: TGTGCCAGCAGCTTTAGCACCTCGCGGCCTGAAAAACTGTTTTTT. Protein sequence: CASSFSTSRPEKLFF.

CDR3 coding DNA: TGTGCCAGCAGTAACGGCTGGGACAGGGTCACAGATACGCAGTATTTT. The encoded protein is CASSNGWDRVTDTQYF. The V call is TRBV27, the J call TRBJ2-3; 9 nucleotides line up with TRBD1. From germline, CDR1 is MNHEY and CDR2 SMNVEV (reference sequence). The CDR3 has 16 residues. V was clipped by 5 bases and J by 2 bases; unmatched bases: 8.

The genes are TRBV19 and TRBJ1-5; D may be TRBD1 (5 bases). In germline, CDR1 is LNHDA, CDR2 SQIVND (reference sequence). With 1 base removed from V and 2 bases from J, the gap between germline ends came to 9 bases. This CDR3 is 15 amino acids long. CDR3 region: CASSIGKQGNQPQHF. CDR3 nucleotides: TGTGCCAGTAGTATAGGCAAACAGGGCAATCAGCCCCAGCATTTT.

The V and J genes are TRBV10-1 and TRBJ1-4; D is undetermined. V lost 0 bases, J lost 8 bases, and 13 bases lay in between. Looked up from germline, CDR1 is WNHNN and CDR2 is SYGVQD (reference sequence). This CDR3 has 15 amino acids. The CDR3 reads CASSESGWSEEKLFF. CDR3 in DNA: TGCGCCAGCAGTGAGTCCGGGTGGTCTGAGGAAAAACTGTTTTTT.

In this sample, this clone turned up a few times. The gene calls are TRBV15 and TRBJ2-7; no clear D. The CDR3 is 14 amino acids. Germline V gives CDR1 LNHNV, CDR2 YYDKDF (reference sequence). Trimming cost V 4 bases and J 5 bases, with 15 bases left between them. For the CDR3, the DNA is TGTGCCACCAGCACCATAGAAGCTAGTAACGAGCAGTACTTC. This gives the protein CATSTIEASNEQYF.

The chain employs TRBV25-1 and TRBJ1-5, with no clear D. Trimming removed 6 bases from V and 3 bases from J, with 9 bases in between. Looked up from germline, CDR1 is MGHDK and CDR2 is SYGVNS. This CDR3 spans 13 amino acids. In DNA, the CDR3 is TGTGCCAGCAGGGGAGGTGCCAATCAGCCCCAGCATTTT. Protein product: CASRGGANQPQHF.

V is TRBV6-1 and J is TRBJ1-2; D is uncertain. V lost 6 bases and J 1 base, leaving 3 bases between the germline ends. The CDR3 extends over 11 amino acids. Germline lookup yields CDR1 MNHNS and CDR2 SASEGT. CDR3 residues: CASSRNYGYTF. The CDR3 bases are TGTGCCAGCAGCCGTAACTATGGCTACACCTTC.

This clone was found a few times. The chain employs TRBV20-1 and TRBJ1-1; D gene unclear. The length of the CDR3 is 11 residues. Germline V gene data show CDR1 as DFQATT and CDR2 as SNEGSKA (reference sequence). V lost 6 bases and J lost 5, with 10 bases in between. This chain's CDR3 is CSARSVTEAFF. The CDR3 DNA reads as TGCAGTGCAAGAAGTGTGACTGAAGCTTTCTTT.

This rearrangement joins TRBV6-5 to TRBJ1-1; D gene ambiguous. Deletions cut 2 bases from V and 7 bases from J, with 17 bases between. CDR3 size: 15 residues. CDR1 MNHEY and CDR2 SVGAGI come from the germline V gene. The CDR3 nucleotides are TGTGCCAGCAGTTACAGTTGGTCCGGGGAAAGTGAAGCTTTCTTT. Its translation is CASSYSWSGESEAFF.

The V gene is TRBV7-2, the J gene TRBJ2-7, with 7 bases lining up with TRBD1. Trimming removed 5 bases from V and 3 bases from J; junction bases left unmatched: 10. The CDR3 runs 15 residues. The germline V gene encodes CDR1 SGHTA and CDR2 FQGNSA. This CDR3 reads CASSPRTGVGYEQYF. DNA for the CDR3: TGTGCCAGCAGCCCGAGAACAGGGGTAGGCTACGAGCAGTACTTC.

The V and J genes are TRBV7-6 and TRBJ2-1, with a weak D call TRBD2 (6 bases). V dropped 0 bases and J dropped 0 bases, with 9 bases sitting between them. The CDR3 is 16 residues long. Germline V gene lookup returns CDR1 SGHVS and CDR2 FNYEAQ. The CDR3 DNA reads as TGTGCCAGCAGCTTAGCGGGACTCAGCTCCTACAATGAGCAGTTCTTC. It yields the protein CASSLAGLSSYNEQFF.

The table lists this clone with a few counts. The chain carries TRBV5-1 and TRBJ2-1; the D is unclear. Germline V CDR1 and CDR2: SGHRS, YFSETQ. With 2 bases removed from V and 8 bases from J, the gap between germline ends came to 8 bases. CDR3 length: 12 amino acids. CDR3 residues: CASSLMSDEQFF. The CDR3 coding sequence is TGCGCCAGCAGCTTAATGTCTGATGAGCAGTTCTTC.

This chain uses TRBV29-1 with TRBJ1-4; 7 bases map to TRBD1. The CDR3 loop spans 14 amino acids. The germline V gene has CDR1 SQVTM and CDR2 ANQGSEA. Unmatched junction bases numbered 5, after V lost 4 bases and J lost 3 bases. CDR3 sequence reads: CSVGAGTANEKLFF. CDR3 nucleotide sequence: TGCAGCGTTGGGGCGGGGACAGCTAATGAAAAACTGTTTTTT. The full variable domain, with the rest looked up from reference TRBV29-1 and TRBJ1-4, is SAVISQKPSRDICQRGTSLTIQCQVDSQVTMMFWYRQQPGQSLTLIATANQGSEATYESGFVIDKFPISRPNLTFSTLTVSNMSPEDSSIYLCSVGAGTANEKLFFGSGTQLSVL.

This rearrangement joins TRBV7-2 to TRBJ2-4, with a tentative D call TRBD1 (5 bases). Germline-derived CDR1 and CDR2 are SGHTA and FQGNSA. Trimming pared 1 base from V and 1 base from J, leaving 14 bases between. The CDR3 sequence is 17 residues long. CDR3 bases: TGTGCCAGCAGCTTAGTCGGCGTGGGGCTGGCCAAAAACATTCAGTACTTC. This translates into CASSLVGVGLAKNIQYF.

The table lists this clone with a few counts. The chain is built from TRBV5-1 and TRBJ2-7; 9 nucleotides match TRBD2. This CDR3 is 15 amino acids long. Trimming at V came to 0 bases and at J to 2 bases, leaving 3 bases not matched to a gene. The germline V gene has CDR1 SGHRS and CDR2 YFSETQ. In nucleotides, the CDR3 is TGCGCCAGCAGCTTGGCCGGGACTAGCACCTACGAGCAGTACTTC. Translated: CASSLAGTSTYEQYF.

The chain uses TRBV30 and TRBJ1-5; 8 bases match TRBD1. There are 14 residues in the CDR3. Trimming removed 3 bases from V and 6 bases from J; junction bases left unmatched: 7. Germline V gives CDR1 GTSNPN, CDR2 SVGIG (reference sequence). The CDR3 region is CAWRRTGQGQPQHF. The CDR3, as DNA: TGTGCCTGGAGACGGACAGGGCAGGGTCAGCCCCAGCATTTT.

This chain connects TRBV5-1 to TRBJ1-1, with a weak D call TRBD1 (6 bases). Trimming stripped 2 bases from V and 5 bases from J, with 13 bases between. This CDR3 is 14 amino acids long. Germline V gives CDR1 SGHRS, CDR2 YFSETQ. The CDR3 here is CASSLGGTPTEAFF. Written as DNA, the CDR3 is TGCGCCAGCAGCTTAGGGGGGACTCCTACTGAAGCTTTCTTT.

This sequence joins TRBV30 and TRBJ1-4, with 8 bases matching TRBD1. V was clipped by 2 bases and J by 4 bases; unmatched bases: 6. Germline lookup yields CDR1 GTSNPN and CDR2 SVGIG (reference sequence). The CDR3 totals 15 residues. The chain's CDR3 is CAWSRLGQGNEKLFF. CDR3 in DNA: TGTGCCTGGAGTCGGCTCGGACAGGGTAATGAAAAACTGTTTTTT.